Following are 15 T cell receptor beta chains from one sample sequenced in a study of T cells in Graves' hyperthyroidism and ophthalmopathy. Regions amplified from RNA transcripts were the TCR beta CDR3 regions. TCR CDR3 regions were first amplified by RT-PCR with HTBI primers. Via MiXCR, TCRdb re-called the multiplex PCR reads, giving one row per CDR3 protein. The sample holds 300,000 to 400,000 distinct CDR3 sequences; 13% to 15% are singletons and the top ten take about 19%. Material for sequencing was blood. The receptor set was obtained from a woman aged 25 to 39 with Graves' ophthalmopathy.

The chain uses TRBV6-1 and TRBJ2-2; perhaps TRBD2 as D (5 bases). Germline loops: CDR1 MNHNS, CDR2 SASEGT. Trimming removed 6 bases at V and 3 bases at J, with 11 bases between. CDR3 length equals 14 residues. CDR3 nucleotide sequence: TGTGCCAGCAGCCTAGGACTGGACACCGGGGAGCTGTTTTTT. It codes for CASSLGLDTGELFF.

Remarks on this clonotype: It may be a read error: a sequence one base away is much more abundant. CDR3 protein: CSARDGRGHSPEAFF. The CDR3 DNA reads as TGCAGTGCTAGAGATGGCAGGGGGCATTCTCCTGAAGCTTTCTTT. The gene calls are TRBV20-1 and TRBJ1-1, with 8 nucleotides matching TRBD1. This CDR3 contains 15 residues. Germline assignment: CDR1 DFQATT and CDR2 SNEGSKA (reference sequence). Unmatched junction bases numbered 9, after V lost 0 bases and J lost 6 bases.

This clonotype was found many times. This chain uses TRBV24-1 with TRBJ2-2; unclear D gene. V shed 6 bases and J shed 0 bases, with 7 bases lying between them. CDR3 size: 14 residues. Germline V lookup: CDR1 KGHDR, CDR2 SFDVKD. CDR3 DNA sequence: TGTGCCACCAGTCGATACGCGAACACCGGGGAGCTGTTTTTT. Residues: CATSRYANTGELFF.

The table lists this clonotype with many counts. The chain uses TRBV28 and TRBJ2-1, with 7 bases aligning to TRBD1. The germline V gene has CDR1 MDHEN and CDR2 SYDVKM. There are 15 residues in the CDR3. The trim removed 4 bases at V and 8 bases at J, leaving 11 bases unmatched. The CDR3, as DNA: TGTGCCAGCAGTTCGGACAGGCTCCTACAATATGAGCAGTTCTTC. Its protein is CASSSDRLLQYEQFF.

The CDR3 spells CSAGENNYGYTF. Here the CDR3 DNA reads TGCAGCGCGGGAGAGAATAACTATGGCTACACCTTC. V usage is TRBV20-1 and J usage is TRBJ1-2; D uncertain. Germline CDR1 reads DFQATT; CDR2 reads SNEGSKA (reference sequence). The CDR3 is made up of 12 amino acids.

This clonotype was picked up a small number of times. The V and J genes are TRBV15 and TRBJ1-3, with D uncertain. V lost 1 base and J 8 bases, leaving 12 bases between the germline ends. CDR3 length equals 14 residues. From germline, CDR1 is LNHNV and CDR2 YYDKDF (reference sequence). Here the CDR3 reads CATSRVSLQDTIYF. CDR3 DNA sequence: TGTGCCACCAGCAGAGTAAGTCTCCAGGACACCATATATTTT.

In this sample, this clonotype turned up many times. This chain uses TRBV20-1 with TRBJ2-1, with 8 bases aligning to TRBD2. This CDR3 has 16 amino acids. Trimming removed 5 bases from V and 0 bases from J; junction bases left unmatched: 9. Germline V gives CDR1 DFQATT, CDR2 SNEGSKA (reference sequence). The CDR3 region is CSASPRTSISYNEQFF. The CDR3 region has the DNA TGCAGTGCTTCTCCTCGGACTAGCATCTCCTACAATGAGCAGTTCTTC.

This clonotype was observed at least ten times. The chain carries TRBV28 and TRBJ2-2, with 8 bases lining up with TRBD1. The junction had 8 bases not matched to a gene; V was cut back by 6 bases and J by 5 bases. From germline, CDR1 is MDHEN and CDR2 SYDVKM. The CDR3 spans 15 residues. CDR3 residues: CASSQGQGRTGELFF. The DNA for the CDR3 is TGTGCCAGCAGCCAAGGACAGGGAAGGACCGGGGAGCTGTTTTTT.

This clonotype was counted at least ten times. The chain joins TRBV6-2 or TRBV6-3 to TRBJ1-1, with unresolved D. Per germline, CDR1 MNHEY and CDR2 SVGEGT. The CDR3 is 14 residues long. V gave up 10 bases and J gave up 1 base, with 16 bases separating them. The DNA for the CDR3 is TGTGCCACCCGTTACCGGGGTAGGAACACTGAAGCTTTCTTT. Its protein is CATRYRGRNTEAFF.

This clonotype has a count of ten or more. The V call is TRBV11-2, the J call TRBJ2-1; D remains ambiguous. This CDR3 is built from 14 residues. The V end was cut by 2 bases, the J end by 0 bases, with 5 bases between. In germline, CDR1 is SGHAT, CDR2 FQNNGV. The CDR3 DNA is TGTGCCAGCAGCTTATTACACTCCTACAATGAGCAGTTCTTC. Translating it yields CASSLLHSYNEQFF.

Concerning this clonotype itself: A much larger clone lies one base from this, so it may be a read error. The rearrangement uses TRBV6-5 and TRBJ2-3; perhaps TRBD2 as D (6 bases). Germline V CDR1 and CDR2: MNHEY, SVGAGI. This CDR3 has 16 residues. Trimming shortened V by 4 bases and J by 1 base, and 15 bases separated the two germline ends. CDR3 nucleotide sequence: TGTGCCAGCAGTTTTAGTAGCGGTCCTCGCACAGATACGCAGTATTTT. This translates into CASSFSSGPRTDTQYF.

This chain links TRBV5-1 with TRBJ2-2; weak D call: TRBD1 (5 bases). V was trimmed by 4 bases and J by 1 base, leaving 14 bases between them. The CDR3 runs to 16 residues. Germline V gives CDR1 SGHRS, CDR2 YFSETQ. The CDR3 region is CASSPRPTVNTGELFF. The DNA for the CDR3 is TGCGCCAGCAGCCCTCGCCCGACAGTGAACACCGGGGAGCTGTTTTTT.

In this sample, this clonotype turned up many times. This sequence joins TRBV28 and TRBJ2-1; TRBD2 matches 11 bases. In germline, CDR1 is MDHEN, CDR2 SYDVKM. CDR3 length: 15 residues. The J segment lost 4 bases and the V segment lost 7 bases, leaving 6 bases of the junction unmatched. CDR3 protein: CASTPLAGGYNEQFF. CDR3 nucleotide sequence: TGTGCCAGCACCCCTCTAGCGGGGGGATACAATGAGCAGTTCTTC.

This clonotype was counted many times. V and J are TRBV14 and TRBJ1-1; D call uncertain. The CDR3 consists of 17 residues. Germline CDR1 and CDR2: SGHDN and FVKESK. Trimming pared 2 bases from V and 10 bases from J, leaving 26 bases between. CDR3 nucleotides: TGTGCCAGCAGCCAAATAGGAAAAGGTGGGTCGCCATTTGGAGCTTTCTTT. Translating it yields CASSQIGKGGSPFGAFF. Supplemented by reference TRBV14 and TRBJ1-1, the full variable domain reads EAGVTQFPSHSVIEKGQTVTLRCDPISGHDNLYWYRRVMGKEIKFLLHFVKESKQDESGMPNNRFLAERTGGTYSTLKVQPAELEDSGVYFCASSQIGKGGSPFGAFFGQGTRLTVV.

This clonotype has a single count. The rearrangement uses TRBV20-1 and TRBJ1-4, with 9 bases aligning to TRBD1. Trimming at V came to 6 bases and at J to 6 bases, leaving 2 bases not matched to a gene. The CDR3 consists of 12 residues. The germline gives CDR1 DFQATT, CDR2 SNEGSKA (reference sequence). CDR3 sequence (DNA): TGCAGTGCAAGGACAGGGGATGAAAAACTGTTTTTT. Encoded protein: CSARTGDEKLFF.